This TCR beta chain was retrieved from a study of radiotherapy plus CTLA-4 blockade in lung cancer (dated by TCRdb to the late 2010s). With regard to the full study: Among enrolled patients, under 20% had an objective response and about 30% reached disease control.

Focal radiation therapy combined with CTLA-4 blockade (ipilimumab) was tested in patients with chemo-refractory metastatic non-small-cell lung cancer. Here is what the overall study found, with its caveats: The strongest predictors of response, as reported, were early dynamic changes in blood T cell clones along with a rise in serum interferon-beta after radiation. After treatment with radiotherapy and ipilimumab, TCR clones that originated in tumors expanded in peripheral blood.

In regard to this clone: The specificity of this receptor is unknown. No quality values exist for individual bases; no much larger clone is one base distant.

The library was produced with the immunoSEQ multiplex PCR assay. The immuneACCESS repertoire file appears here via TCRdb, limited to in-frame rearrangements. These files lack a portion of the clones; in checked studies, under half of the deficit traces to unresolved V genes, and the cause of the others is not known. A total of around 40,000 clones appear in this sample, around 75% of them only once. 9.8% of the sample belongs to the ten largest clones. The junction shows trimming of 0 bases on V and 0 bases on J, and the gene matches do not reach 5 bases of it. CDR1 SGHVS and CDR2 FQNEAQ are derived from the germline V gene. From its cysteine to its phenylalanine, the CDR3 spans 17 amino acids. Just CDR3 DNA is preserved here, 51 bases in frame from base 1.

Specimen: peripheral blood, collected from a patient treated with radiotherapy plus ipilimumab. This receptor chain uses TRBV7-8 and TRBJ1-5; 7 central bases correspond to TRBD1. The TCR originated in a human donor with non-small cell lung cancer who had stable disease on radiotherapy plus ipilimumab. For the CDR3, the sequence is CASSLAWDSYSNQPQHF. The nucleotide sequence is TGTGCCAGCAGCTTAGCCTGGGACAGCTATAGCAATCAGCCCCAGCATTTT. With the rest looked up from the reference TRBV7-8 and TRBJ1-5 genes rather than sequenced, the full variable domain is GAGVSQSPRYKVAKRGQDVALRCDPISGHVSLFWYQQALGQGPEFLTYFQNEAQLDKSGLPSDRFFAERPEGSVSTLKIQRTQQEDSAVYLCASSLAWDSYSNQPQHFGDGTRLSIL.